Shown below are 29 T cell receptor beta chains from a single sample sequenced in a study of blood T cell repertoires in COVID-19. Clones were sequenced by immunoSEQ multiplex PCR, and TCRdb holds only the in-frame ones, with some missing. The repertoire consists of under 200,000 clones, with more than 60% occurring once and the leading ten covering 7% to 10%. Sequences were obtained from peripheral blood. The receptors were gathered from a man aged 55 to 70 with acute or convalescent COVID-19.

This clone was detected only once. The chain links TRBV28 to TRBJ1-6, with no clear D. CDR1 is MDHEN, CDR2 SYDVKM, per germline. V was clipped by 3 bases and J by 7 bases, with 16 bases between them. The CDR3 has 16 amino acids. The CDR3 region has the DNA TGTGCCAGCAGTTTTTCACTATCGCTCCGGAATTCACCCCTCCACTTT. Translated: CASSFSLSLRNSPLHF.

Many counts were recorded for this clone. CDR3 bases: TGTGCCAGCAGCGCCATTCTAGCGGGGGGCCCCACAGATACGCAGTATTTT. Its protein product is CASSAILAGGPTDTQYF. The chain has TRBV9 and TRBJ2-3, with TRBD2 identical over 11 bases. V was clipped by 3 bases and J by 2 bases; unmatched bases: 8. The CDR3 sequence is 17 residues long. The germline V gene encodes CDR1 SGDLS and CDR2 YYNGEE. Based on the CDR3 plus reference TRBV9 and TRBJ2-3, the full variable domain is DSGVTQTPKHLITATGQRVTLRCSPRSGDLSVYWYQQSLDQGLQFLIQYYNGEERAKGNILERFSAQQFPDLHSELNLSSLELGDSALYFCASSAILAGGPTDTQYFGPGTRLTVL.

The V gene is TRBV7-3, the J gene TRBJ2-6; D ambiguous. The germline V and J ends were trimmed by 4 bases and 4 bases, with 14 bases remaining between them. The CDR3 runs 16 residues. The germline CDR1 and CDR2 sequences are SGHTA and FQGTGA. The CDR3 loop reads CASSSSQRSGANVLTF. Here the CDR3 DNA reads TGTGCCAGCAGCTCCTCCCAGCGATCCGGGGCCAACGTCCTGACTTTC. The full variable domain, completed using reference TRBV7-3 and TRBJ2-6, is GAGVSQTPSNKVTEKGKYVELRCDPISGHTALYWYRQSLGQGPEFLIYFQGTGAADDSGLPNDRFFAVRPEGSVSTLKIQRTERGDSAVYLCASSSSQRSGANVLTFGAGSRLTVL.

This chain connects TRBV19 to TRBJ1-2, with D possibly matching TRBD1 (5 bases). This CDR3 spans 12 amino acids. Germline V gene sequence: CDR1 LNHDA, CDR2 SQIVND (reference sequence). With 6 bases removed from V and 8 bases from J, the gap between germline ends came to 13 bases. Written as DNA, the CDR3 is TGTGCCAGTAGGGGGCTTGCGGAGGGCTACACCTTC. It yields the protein CASRGLAEGYTF.

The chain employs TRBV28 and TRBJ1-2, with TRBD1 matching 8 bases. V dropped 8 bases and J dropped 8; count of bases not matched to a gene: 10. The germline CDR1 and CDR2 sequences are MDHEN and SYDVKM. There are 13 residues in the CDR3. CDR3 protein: CASRGQVARGYTF. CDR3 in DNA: TGTGCCAGCCGGGGACAGGTGGCTCGGGGCTACACCTTC.

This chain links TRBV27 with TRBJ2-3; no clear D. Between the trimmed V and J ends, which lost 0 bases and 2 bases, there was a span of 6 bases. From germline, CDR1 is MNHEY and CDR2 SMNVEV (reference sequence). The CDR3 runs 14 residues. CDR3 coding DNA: TGTGCCAGCAGTTTATCGGCCGCCACAGATACGCAGTATTTT. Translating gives CASSLSAATDTQYF.

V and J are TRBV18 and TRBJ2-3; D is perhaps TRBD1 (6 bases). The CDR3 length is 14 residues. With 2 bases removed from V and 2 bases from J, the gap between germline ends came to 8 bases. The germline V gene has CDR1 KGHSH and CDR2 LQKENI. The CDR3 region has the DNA TGTGCCAGCTCACCAGGACAGTTCACAGATACGCAGTATTTT. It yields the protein CASSPGQFTDTQYF.

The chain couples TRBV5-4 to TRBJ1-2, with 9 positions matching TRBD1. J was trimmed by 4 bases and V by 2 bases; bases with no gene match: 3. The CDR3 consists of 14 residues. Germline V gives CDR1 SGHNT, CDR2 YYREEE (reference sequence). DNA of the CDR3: TGTGCCAGCAGCTTCGGACAGGGGACCTATGGCTACACCTTC. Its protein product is CASSFGQGTYGYTF.

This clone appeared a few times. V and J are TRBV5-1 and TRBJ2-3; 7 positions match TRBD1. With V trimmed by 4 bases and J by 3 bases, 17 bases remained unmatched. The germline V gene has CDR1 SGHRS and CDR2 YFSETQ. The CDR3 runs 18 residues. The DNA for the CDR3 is TGCGCCAGCAGCCTGTTAAGGCCGACAGGGAGAAGGACAGATACGCAGTATTTT. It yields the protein CASSLLRPTGRRTDTQYF.

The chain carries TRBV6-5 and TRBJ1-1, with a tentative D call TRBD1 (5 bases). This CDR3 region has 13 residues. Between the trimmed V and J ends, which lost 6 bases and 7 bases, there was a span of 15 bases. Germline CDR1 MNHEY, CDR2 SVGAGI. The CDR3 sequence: CASRKGVSLEAFF. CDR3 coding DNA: TGTGCCAGCAGAAAAGGGGTTTCACTTGAAGCTTTCTTT.

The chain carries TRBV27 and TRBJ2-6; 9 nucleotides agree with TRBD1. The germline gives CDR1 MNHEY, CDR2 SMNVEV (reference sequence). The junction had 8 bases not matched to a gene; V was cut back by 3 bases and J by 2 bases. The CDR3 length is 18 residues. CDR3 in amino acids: CASSFLQGAVTGANVLTF. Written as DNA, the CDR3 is TGTGCCAGCAGTTTCTTACAGGGGGCAGTAACTGGGGCCAACGTCCTGACTTTC.

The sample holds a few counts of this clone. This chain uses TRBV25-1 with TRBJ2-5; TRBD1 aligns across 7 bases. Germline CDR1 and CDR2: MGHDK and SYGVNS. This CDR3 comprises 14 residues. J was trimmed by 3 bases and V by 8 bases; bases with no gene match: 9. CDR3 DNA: TGTGCCAGCTCCCAGGGGGATGCGAAAGAGACCCAGTACTTC. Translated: CASSQGDAKETQYF.

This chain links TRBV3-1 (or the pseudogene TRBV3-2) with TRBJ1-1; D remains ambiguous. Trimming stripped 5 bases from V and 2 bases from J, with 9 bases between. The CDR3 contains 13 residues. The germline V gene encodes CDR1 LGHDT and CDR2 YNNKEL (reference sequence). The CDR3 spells CASSSRSNTEAFF. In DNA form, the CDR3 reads TGTGCCAGCAGCTCTAGGAGCAACACTGAAGCTTTCTTT.

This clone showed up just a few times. CDR3 DNA: TGTGCCTGGAGTCCAGGGCATGGCTACACCTTC. It encodes CAWSPGHGYTF. The V gene is TRBV30, the J gene TRBJ1-2; possible D gene TRBD1, 5 bases. CDR3 size: 11 residues. Germline V gene data show CDR1 as GTSNPN and CDR2 as SVGIG (reference sequence). Trimming shortened V by 2 bases and J by 6 bases, and 7 bases separated the two germline ends.

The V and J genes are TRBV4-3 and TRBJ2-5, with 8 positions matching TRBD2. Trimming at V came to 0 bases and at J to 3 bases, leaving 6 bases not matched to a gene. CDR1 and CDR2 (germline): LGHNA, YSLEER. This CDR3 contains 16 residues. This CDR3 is CASSQDRVAGKETQYF. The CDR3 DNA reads TGCGCCAGCAGCCAAGATAGGGTAGCGGGGAAAGAGACCCAGTACTTC.

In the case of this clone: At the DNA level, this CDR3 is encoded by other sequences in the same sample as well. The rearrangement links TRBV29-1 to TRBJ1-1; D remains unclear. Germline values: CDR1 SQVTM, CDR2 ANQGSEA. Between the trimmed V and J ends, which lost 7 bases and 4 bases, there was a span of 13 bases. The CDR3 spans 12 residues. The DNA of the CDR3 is TGCAGCGCTCGGGGAGGAGGCACTGAAGCTTTCTTT. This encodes CSARGGGTEAFF.

In DNA, the CDR3 is TGTGCCAGCAGCTCCAGGGATTCCTACGAGCAGTACTTC. Protein sequence: CASSSRDSYEQYF. The chain carries TRBV11-2 and TRBJ2-7; TRBD1 is a possible D gene (5 bases). V lost 4 bases to trimming and J lost 1 base, with 8 bases between them. Germline-derived CDR1 and CDR2 are SGHAT and FQNNGV. The CDR3 has 13 amino acids.

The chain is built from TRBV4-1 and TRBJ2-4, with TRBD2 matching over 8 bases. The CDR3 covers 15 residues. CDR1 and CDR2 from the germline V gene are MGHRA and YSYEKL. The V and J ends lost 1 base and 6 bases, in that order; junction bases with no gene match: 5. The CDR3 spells CASSQGGSGANIQYF. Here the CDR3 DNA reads TGCGCCAGCAGCCAAGGCGGTAGCGGGGCAAACATTCAGTACTTC.

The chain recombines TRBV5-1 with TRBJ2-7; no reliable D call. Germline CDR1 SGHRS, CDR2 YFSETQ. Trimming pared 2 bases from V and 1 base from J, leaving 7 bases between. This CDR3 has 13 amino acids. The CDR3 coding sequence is TGCGCCAGCAGCTTAGTCGAGTCCTACGAGCAGTACTTC. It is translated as CASSLVESYEQYF.

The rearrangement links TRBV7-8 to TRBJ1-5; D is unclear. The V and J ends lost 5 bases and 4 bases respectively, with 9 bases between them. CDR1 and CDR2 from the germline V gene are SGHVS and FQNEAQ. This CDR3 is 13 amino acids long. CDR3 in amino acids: CASSPRTNQPQHF. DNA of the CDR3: TGTGCCAGCAGCCCCCGCACTAATCAGCCCCAGCATTTT.

The CDR3 DNA follows: TGTGCCAGCAGTGACATGGTGTCAGGGTTAGGGACCCAGTACTTC. Translating it yields CASSDMVSGLGTQYF. The chain joins TRBV2 to TRBJ2-5; D might be TRBD1 (5 bases). Trimming took off 3 bases at V and 7 bases at J, with 18 bases between the two ends. Germline CDR1 reads SNHLY; CDR2 reads FYNNEI. The CDR3 is made up of 15 amino acids.

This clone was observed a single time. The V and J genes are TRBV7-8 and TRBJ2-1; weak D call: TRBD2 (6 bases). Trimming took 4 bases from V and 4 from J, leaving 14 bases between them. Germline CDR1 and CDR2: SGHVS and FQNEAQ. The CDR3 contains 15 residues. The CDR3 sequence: CASSSPGEAYNEQFF. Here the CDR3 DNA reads TGTGCCAGCAGCTCCCCGGGGGAGGCGTACAATGAGCAGTTCTTC.

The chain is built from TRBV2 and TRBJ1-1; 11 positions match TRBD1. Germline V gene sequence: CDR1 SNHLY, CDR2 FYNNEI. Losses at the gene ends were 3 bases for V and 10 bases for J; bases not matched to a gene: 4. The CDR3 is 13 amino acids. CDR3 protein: CASSDGTGGGAFF. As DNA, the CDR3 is TGTGCCAGCAGTGATGGGACAGGGGGGGGAGCTTTCTTT.

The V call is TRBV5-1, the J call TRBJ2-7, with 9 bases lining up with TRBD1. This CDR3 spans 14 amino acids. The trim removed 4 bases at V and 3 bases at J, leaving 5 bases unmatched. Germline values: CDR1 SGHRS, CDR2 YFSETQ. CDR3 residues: CASSRGTGIYEQYF. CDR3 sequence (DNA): TGCGCCAGCAGCCGCGGGACAGGGATCTACGAGCAGTACTTC.

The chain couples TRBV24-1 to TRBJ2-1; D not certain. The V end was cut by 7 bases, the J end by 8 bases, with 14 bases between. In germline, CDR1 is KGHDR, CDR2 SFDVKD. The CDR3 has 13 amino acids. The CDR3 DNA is TGTGCCACCAGCGTTTTTGGAGTGGATGAGCAGTTCTTC. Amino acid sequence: CATSVFGVDEQFF.

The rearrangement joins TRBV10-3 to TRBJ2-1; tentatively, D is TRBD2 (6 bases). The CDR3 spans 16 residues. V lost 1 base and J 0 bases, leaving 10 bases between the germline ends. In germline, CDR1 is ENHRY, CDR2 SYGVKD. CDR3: CAISEWDSSSYNEQFF. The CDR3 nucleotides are TGTGCCATCAGTGAGTGGGACTCAAGCTCCTACAATGAGCAGTTCTTC.

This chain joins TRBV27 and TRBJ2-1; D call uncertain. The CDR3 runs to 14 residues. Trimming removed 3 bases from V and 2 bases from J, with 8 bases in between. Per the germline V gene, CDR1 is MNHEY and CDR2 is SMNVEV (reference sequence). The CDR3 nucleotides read TGTGCCAGCAGTTTTTCATTTCCCTACAATGAGCAGTTCTTC. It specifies CASSFSFPYNEQFF.

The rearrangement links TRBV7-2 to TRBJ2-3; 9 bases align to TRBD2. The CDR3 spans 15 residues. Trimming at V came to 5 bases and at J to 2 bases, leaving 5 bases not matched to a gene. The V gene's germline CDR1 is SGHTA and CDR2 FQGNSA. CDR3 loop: CASSGASGATDTQYF. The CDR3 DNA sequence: TGTGCCAGCAGCGGGGCTAGCGGGGCCACAGATACGCAGTATTTT.

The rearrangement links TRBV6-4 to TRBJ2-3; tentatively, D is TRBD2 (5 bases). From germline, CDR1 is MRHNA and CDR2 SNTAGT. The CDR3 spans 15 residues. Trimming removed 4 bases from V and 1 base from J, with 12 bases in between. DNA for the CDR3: TGTGCCAGCAGTGTCCTATTCGGGGGCACAGATACGCAGTATTTT. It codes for CASSVLFGGTDTQYF.